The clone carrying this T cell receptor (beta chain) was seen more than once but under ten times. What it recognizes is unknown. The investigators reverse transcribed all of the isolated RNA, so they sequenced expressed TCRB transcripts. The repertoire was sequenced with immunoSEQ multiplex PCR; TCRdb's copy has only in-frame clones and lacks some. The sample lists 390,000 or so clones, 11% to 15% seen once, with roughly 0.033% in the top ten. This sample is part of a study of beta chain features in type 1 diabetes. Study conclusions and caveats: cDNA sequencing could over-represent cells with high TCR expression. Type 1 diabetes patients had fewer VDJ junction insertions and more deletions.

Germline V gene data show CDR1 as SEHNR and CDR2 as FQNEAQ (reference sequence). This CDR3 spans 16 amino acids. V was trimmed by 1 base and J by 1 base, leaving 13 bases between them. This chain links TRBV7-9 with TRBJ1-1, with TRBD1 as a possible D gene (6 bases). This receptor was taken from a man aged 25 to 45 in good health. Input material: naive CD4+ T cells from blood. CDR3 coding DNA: TGTGCCAGCAGCTTAGGAGTCCAGGGGACGAACACTGAAGCTTTCTTT. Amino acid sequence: CASSLGVQGTNTEAFF.